These 8 T cell receptor beta chains share one sample of origin, sequenced in a study of T-cell reconstitution after alpha-beta-depleted transplantation in children. For TCRbeta, the library was prepared with unique molecular identifiers. Each CDR3 protein is one row after TCRdb ran MiXCR on the PCR reads. The data hold some 530,000 distinct CDR3 sequences, with under 15% observed a single time. Sample: PBMCs from the stem cell graft donor, taken from the stem cell graft. The receptors shown here come from a human donor who donated a stem cell graft to a child with combined immunodeficiency.

This clonotype showed up just a few times. The chain links TRBV28 to TRBJ1-2, with TRBD1 matching over 9 bases. The V segment lost 10 bases and the J segment 5 bases; nucleotides outside the gene matches: 14. This CDR3 comprises 15 residues. The germline V gene encodes CDR1 MDHEN and CDR2 SYDVKM. CDR3: CAIRTGALGGYGYTF. The CDR3 coding sequence is TGTGCCATTCGGACAGGGGCCTTAGGAGGATATGGCTACACCTTC.

This clonotype occurred a few times. J is TRBJ2-2 and V is TRBV14; D is uncertain. V shed 4 bases and J shed 5 bases, with 11 bases lying between them. This CDR3 spans 14 amino acids. The germline V gene encodes CDR1 SGHDN and CDR2 FVKESK. The CDR3 sequence: CASSRLQVTGELFF. The CDR3 nucleotides read TGTGCCAGCAGCCGTCTCCAGGTGACCGGGGAGCTGTTTTTT. Drawing the rest from reference TRBV14 and TRBJ2-2, the complete variable domain is EAGVTQFPSHSVIEKGQTVTLRCDPISGHDNLYWYRRVMGKEIKFLLHFVKESKQDESGMPNNRFLAERTGGTYSTLKVQPAELEDSGVYFCASSRLQVTGELFFGEGSRLTVL.

Only a few counts were recorded for this clonotype. This CDR3 reads CASSLDRGIAKNIQYF. DNA of the CDR3: TGTGCCAGCAGCTTGGACAGGGGAATAGCCAAAAACATTCAGTACTTC. The chain has TRBV7-2 and TRBJ2-4; the match to TRBD1 covers 9 bases. Germline CDR1 is SGHTA and CDR2 is FQGNSA. The CDR3 runs to 16 residues. V was clipped by 3 bases and J by 0 bases; unmatched bases: 3.

Many counts were recorded for this clonotype. CDR3 sequence reads: CASSSNLDTEAFF. The CDR3 bases are TGTGCCAGCAGCTCGAACTTAGACACTGAAGCTTTCTTT. The rearrangement uses TRBV9 and TRBJ1-1; the D is unclear. With 4 bases removed from V and 3 bases from J, the gap between germline ends came to 10 bases. The CDR3 runs 13 residues. CDR1 is SGDLS and CDR2 is YYNGEE in the germline V gene.

Written as DNA, the CDR3 is TGTGCCAGCAGCCCGAGGGACACAGCGCTCGGGGGCTACACCTTC. Protein: CASSPRDTALGGYTF. The V and J genes are TRBV12-3 or TRBV12-4 and TRBJ1-2; the D gene is possibly TRBD1 (6 bases). V gave up 6 bases and J gave up 8 bases, with 22 bases separating them. This CDR3 region has 15 residues.

The chain has TRBV2 and TRBJ2-5; 14 bases line up with TRBD2. Looked up from germline, CDR1 is SNHLY and CDR2 is FYNNEI. V trimming: 8 bases; J trimming: 7 bases; junction bases outside the gene matches: 6. This CDR3 contains 14 residues. The CDR3 here is CASLGLAGGVTQYF. Here the CDR3 DNA reads TGTGCCAGCCTAGGACTAGCGGGAGGCGTGACCCAGTACTTC.

The chain carries TRBV12-3 or TRBV12-4 and TRBJ1-2, with no clear D. V lost 5 bases, J lost 0 bases, and 10 bases lay in between. This CDR3 has 14 residues. The CDR3 DNA reads TGTGCCAGCAGTCGAGTTCGATCTAACTATGGCTACACCTTC. Translating gives CASSRVRSNYGYTF.

The sample holds many counts of this clonotype. The J gene is TRBJ2-1, the V gene TRBV9; D unresolved. The CDR3 is 13 amino acids. The V gene's germline CDR1 is SGDLS and CDR2 YYNGEE. V gave up 3 bases and J gave up 3 bases, with 7 bases separating them. The CDR3 nucleotides are TGTGCCAGCAGCGCCGGCAGCTACAATGAGCAGTTCTTC. It specifies CASSAGSYNEQFF.